Below, one T cell receptor beta chain is given with its context. The source of the sample is a study of cytomegalovirus exposure and HLA in healthy donors. Both 60 Vbeta primers and 13 Jbeta primers went into the PCR. The protocol was immunoSEQ multiplex PCR, while the TCRdb copy is restricted to in-frame clones and leaves out a portion. The data contain approximately 60,000 clones, about 82% of them seen just once; the ten biggest clones take up 1.6%. V was shortened by 4 bases and J by 6 bases, with 7 bases between the two germline ends. The CDR3 covers 13 residues. CDR1 and CDR2 from the germline V gene are SGHTA and FQGTGA.

This TCR came from a young man in good health and CMV-seronegative. The V call is TRBV7-3, the J call TRBJ1-6; D is uncertain. Sequencing was done on a sample of PBMCs. CDR3 loop: CASSYFSNSPLHF. DNA of the CDR3: TGTGCCAGCAGCTATTTTAGTAATTCACCCCTCCACTTT.